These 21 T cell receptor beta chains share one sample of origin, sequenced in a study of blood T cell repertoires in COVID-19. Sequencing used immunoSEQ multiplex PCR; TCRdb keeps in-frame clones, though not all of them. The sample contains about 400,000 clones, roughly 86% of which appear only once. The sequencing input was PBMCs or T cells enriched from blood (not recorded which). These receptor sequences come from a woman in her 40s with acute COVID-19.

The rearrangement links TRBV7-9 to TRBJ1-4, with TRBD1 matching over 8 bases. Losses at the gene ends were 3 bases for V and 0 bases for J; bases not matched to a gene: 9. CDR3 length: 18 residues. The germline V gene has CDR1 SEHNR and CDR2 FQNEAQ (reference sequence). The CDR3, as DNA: TGTGCCAGCAGCTTCCCTGGACAGGGAATATCAACTAATGAAAAACTGTTTTTT. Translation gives CASSFPGQGISTNEKLFF.

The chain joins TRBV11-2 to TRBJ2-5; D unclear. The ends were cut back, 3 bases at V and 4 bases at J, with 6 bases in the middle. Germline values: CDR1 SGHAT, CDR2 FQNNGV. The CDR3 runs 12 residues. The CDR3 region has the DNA TGTGCCAGCAGCTTTTACGGAGAGACCCAGTACTTC. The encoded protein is CASSFYGETQYF.

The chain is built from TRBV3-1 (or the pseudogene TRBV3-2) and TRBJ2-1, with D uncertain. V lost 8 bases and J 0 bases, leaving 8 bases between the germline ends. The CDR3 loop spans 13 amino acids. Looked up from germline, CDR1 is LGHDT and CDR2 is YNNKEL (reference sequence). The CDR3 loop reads CASGLSSYNEQFF. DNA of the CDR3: TGTGCCAGCGGCCTGAGCTCCTACAATGAGCAGTTCTTC.

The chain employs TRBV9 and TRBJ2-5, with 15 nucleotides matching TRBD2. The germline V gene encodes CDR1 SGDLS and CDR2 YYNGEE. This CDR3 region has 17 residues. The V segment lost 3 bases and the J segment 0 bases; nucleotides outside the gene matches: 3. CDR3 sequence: CASSAGTSGGYQETQYF. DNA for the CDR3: TGTGCCAGCAGCGCGGGGACTAGCGGGGGGTACCAAGAGACCCAGTACTTC.

DNA of the CDR3: TGCAGCGTTGAAGTGGACGGGGGGGCCGCCTACGAGCAGTACTTC. Translation gives CSVEVDGGAAYEQYF. The V call is TRBV29-1, the J call TRBJ2-7; 8 bases fit TRBD2. This CDR3 has 15 amino acids. The V segment lost 1 base and the J segment 2 bases; nucleotides outside the gene matches: 7. Germline assignment: CDR1 SQVTM and CDR2 ANQGSEA.

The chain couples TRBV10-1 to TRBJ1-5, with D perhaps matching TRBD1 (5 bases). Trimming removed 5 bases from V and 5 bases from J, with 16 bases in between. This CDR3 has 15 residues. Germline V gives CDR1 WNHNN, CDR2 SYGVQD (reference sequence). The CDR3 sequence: CASSPGTPGDQPQHF. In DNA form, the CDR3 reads TGCGCCAGCAGTCCCGGGACGCCGGGGGATCAGCCCCAGCATTTT.

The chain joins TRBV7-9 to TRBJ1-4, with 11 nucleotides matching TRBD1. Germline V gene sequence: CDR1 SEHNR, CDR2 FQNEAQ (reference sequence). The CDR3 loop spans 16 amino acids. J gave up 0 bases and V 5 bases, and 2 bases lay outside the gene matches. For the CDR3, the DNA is TGTGCCAGCAGCCCGGGACAGGGGGCAACTAATGAAAAACTGTTTTTT. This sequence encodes CASSPGQGATNEKLFF.

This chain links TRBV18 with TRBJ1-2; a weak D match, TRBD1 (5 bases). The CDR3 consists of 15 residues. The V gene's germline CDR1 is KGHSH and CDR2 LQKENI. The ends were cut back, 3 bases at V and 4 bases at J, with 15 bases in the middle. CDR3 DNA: TGTGCCAGCTCACCGACCAGGGTAGTTGGCTATGGCTACACCTTC. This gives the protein CASSPTRVVGYGYTF.

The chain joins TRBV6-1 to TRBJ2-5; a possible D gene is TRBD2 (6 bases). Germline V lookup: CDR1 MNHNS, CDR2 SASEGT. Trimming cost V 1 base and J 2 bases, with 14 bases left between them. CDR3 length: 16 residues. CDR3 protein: CASSEGVGRGQETQYF. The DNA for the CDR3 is TGTGCCAGCAGTGAAGGAGTTGGGCGGGGACAAGAGACCCAGTACTTC.

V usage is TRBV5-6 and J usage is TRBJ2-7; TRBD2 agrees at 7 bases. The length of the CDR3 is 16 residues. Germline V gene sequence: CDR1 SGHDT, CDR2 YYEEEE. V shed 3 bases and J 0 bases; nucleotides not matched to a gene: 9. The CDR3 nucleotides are TGTGCCAGCAGCTCCGGAGCGGGGAGGAGCTCCTACGAGCAGTACTTC. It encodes CASSSGAGRSSYEQYF.

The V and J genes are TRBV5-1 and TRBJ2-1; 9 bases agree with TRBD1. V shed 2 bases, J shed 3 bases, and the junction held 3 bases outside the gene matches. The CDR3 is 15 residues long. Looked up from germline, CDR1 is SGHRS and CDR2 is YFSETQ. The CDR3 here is CASSLQGANYNEQFF. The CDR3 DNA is TGCGCCAGCAGCTTACAGGGGGCGAACTACAATGAGCAGTTCTTC.

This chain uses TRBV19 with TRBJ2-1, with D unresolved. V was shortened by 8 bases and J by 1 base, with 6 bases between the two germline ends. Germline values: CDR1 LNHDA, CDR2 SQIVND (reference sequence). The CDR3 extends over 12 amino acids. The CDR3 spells CASSVSYNEQFF. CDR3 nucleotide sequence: TGTGCCAGTTCGGTTTCCTACAATGAGCAGTTCTTC.

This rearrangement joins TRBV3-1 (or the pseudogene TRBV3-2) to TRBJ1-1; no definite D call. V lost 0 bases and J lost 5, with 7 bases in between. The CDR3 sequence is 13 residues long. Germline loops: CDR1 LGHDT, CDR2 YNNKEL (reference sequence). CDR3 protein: CASSQEALTEAFF. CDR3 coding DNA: TGTGCCAGCAGCCAAGAGGCTCTGACTGAAGCTTTCTTT.

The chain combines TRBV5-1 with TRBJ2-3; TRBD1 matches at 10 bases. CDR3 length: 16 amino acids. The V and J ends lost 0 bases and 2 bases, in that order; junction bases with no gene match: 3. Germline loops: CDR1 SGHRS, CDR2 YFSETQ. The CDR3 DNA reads TGCGCCAGCAGCTTGGCGGGACAGGGGTACACAGATACGCAGTATTTT. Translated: CASSLAGQGYTDTQYF.

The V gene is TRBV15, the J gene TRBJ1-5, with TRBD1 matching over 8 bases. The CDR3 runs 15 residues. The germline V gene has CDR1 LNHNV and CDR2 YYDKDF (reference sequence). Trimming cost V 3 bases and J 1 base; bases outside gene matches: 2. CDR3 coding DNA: TGTGCCACCAGCAGGGACAGGGTGAGCAATCAGCCCCAGCATTTT. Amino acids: CATSRDRVSNQPQHF.

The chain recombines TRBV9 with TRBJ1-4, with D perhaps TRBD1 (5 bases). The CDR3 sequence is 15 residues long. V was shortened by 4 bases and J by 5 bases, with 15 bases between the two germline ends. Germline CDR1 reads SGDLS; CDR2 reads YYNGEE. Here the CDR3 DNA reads TGTGCCAGCAGCCCGAATCGACAGATAAATGAAAAACTGTTTTTT. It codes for CASSPNRQINEKLFF. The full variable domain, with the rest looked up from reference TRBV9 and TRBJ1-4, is DSGVTQTPKHLITATGQRVTLRCSPRSGDLSVYWYQQSLDQGLQFLIQYYNGEERAKGNILERFSAQQFPDLHSELNLSSLELGDSALYFCASSPNRQINEKLFFGSGTQLSVL.

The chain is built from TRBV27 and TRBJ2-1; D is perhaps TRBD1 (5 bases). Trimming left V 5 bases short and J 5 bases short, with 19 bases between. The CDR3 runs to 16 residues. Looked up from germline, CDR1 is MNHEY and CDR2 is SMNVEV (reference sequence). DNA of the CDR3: TGTGCCAGCAGTCCTCAGGGTTGGGCTGGGGACAATGAGCAGTTCTTC. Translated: CASSPQGWAGDNEQFF.

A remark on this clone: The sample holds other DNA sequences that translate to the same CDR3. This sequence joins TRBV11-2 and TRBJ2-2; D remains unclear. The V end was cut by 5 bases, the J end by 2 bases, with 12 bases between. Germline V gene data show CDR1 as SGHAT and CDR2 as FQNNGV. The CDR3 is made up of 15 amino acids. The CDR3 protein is CASSHRSVNTGELFF. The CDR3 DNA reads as TGTGCCAGCAGCCACCGATCAGTAAACACCGGGGAGCTGTTTTTT.

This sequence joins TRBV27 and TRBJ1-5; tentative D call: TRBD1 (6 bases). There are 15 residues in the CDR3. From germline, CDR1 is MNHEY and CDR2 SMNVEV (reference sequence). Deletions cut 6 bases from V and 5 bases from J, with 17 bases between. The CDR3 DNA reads TGTGCCAGCAGCCCCATACAGGGCGCGGATCAGCCCCAGCATTTT. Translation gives CASSPIQGADQPQHF.

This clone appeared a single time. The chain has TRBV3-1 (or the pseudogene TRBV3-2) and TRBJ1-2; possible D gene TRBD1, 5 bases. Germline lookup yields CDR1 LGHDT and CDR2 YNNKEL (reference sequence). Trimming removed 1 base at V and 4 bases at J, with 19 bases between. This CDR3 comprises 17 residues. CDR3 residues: CASSQAYLIREGYGYTF. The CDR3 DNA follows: TGTGCCAGCAGCCAAGCCTACTTGATCAGGGAGGGCTATGGCTACACCTTC.

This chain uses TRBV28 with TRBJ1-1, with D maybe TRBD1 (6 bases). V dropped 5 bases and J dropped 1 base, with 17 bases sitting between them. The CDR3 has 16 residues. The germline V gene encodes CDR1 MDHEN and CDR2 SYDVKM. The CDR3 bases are TGTGCCAGCAGTCTTTCCTACGGGACACCGAACACTGAAGCTTTCTTT. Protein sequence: CASSLSYGTPNTEAFF. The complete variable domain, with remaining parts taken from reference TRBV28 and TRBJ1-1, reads DVKVTQSSRYLVKRTGEKVFLECVQDMDHENMFWYRQDPGLGLRLIYFSYDVKMKEKGDIPEGYSVSREKKERFSLILESASTNQTSMYLCASSLSYGTPNTEAFFGQGTRLTVV.